This T cell receptor (delta chain) is drawn from a study of Vδ1+ human thymocytes. This clone has just a few counts. Its antigen remains unidentified. Study findings and constraints: Highly polyclonal TRG and TRD repertoires with Gaussian CDR3 length distributions appeared in thymus.

The template was reverse-transcribed extracted RNA. CDR3 amplicons came from multiplex PCR with pooled V-gene forward and constant-region reverse primers. TCRdb redid the clone calls on the multiplex PCR reads with CATT. The sample lists 25,000 to 30,000 delta-chain clones, about 7.4% occurring once. The germline CDR1 and CDR2 sequences are TSWWSYY and QGS. The ends lost 0 bases at V and 0 bases at J; junction bases unmatched: 12. The CDR3 is made up of 20 amino acids. The sequenced sample consisted of Vdelta1+ gamma-delta thymocytes from the thymus. The subset is: FACS-sorted CD3+ TCRalphabeta- TCRVdelta1+ TCRVdelta2- thymocytes. This receptor was obtained from a girl less than two years old who had congenital heart surgery. The chain employs TRDV1 and TRDJ1; 11 bases are a match to TRDD3. CDR3 residues: CALGELRMGDTFGYTDKLIF. The CDR3, as DNA: TGTGCTCTTGGGGAACTCAGGATGGGGGATACGTTTGGCTACACCGATAAACTCATCTTT.